This record looks at one T cell receptor beta chain sequence and its context. It lacks a known antigen. No much larger clonotype is one base removed from it; base qualities were not supplied. Library preparation used 5' RACE. The reads were generated on an Illumina HiSeq 2500. The second PCR ran for roughly 7 to 11 cycles and used a J-beta primer mix along with a sample-barcoded 5' primer. A template-switch 5' adaptor carrying 12 random nucleotides introduced a unique molecular identifier onto each TCR beta cDNA molecule. Each sample yielded at least 3 million CDR3-containing paired-end reads. First-strand cDNA synthesis was performed from all RNA using the Mint cDNA synthesis kit, with priming by a TRBC-specific oligonucleotide. Following uracil-DNA glycosylase treatment, a first 18-cycle PCR with universal primers M1SS and BC2_uni_R was performed on all cDNA. From the authors' description of their analysis: For normalization, 1 million high-quality reads were randomly selected from each sample, with every read carrying a distinct molecular identifier. Reads sharing molecular identifiers were discarded rather than binned into consensus sequences. MiTCR, run with a Q25 quality threshold and the strictest error-elimination algorithm, handled CDR3 identification, clonotype clustering and error correction. Lower-bound total TCR beta diversity was estimated with a nonparametric unseen species model using Euler transformation. TCRdb applied fastp at Q25 and MiXCR to the public reads, then kept only in-frame beta chains. Here each entry gathers all rows of one CDR3 protein and keeps the most common genes and DNA. The V and J calls were not made by the authors but by TCRdb's processing. This sample has 660,000 or so distinct CDR3 sequences in its table, and 58% of those were observed once. 30% to 45% of the sample comes from the top ten.

The data belong to a study of blood T cells in healthy people across ages (dated by TCRdb to about 2015). With respect to the entire study: In model experiments, roughly one uniquely barcoded TCR beta cDNA molecule per two T cells was captured by template switching. Two additional independent replicas of 1 million unique cDNA reads from the same blood draw were analyzed for two donors (one aged 18 to 30 and one aged 80 or older). Donors of different ages were randomly distributed across sequencing lanes to avoid experimental bias. The donors were split into four age groups: young (average about 16 years), middle-aged (about 40), aged (62) and long-lived (under 85). Using deep sequencing normalized with unique cDNA molecular identifiers, the study measured how TCR beta repertoire diversity changes with age. Results the study describes overall, beyond this receptor: The CMV infection status of donors was not known, potentially confounding age-related changes in expanded clonotypes. Observed TCR beta diversity correlated strongly with the percentage of naive T cells measured by flow cytometry. Bulk unsorted PBMC profiling prevented conclusive comparison of naive and antigen-experienced compartments. Total diversity estimates from one million sequenced T cells were considered lower bounds and underestimates. Compared with the aged group, more naive CD4+ T cells, fewer expanded clones and increased TCR diversity were shown by the long-lived group, suggesting age selection. Observed TCR beta diversity per million T cells fell roughly linearly with age, and a significant reduction was already apparent by age approximately 40.

V is cut back by 4 bases and J by 12 bases, with 6 bases in the junction unmatched. There are 11 amino acids in the CDR3, from cysteine to phenylalanine inclusive. Of all the DNA, just the CDR3 is kept, 33 bases in frame from base 1. Sequences SGDLS (CDR1) and YYNGEE (CDR2) are obtained from the germline V gene. The 39 donors, aged 6 to 90 years, were systemically healthy Caucasian individuals from Russia. Approximately 11 milliliters of peripheral blood were drawn from each donor into EDTA-treated Vacutainer tubes. Ficoll-Paque density-gradient centrifugation was used to isolate PBMCs, with at least 7 million per sample. Trizol reagent was used to extract total RNA from the PBMCs, yielding at least 6 micrograms per sample. For every donor, flow cytometry on a PBMC aliquot measured the percentage of naive CD45RAhigh/CD27high T cells.

This sequence uses TRBV9 and TRBJ2-7; 8 central nucleotides agree with TRBD2. The receptor was isolated from a man in his 60s in good health. The sequenced sample consisted of blood. The CDR3 is CASSSSGLVYF. The nucleotide sequence is given as TGTGCCAGCAGCTCATCGGGACTAGTGTACTTC.